This T cell receptor (beta chain) appears in the sequencing data of a study of T-cell memory formation after mild COVID-19. The CDR3 has 14 residues. V was clipped by 3 bases and J by 6 bases, with 11 bases between them. The V gene's germline CDR1 is SGHNT and CDR2 YENEEA. Each CDR3 protein is one row after TCRdb ran MiXCR on the 5' RACE reads. The data hold 450,000 to 650,000 distinct CDR3 sequences, with about 20% observed a single time. The chain couples TRBV11-3 to TRBJ2-2; TRBD2 is a possible D gene (6 bases). The sequence came from an adult woman who had mild COVID-19 (a few samples of this study predate the infection). Cell type and time point are not known. The sequencing input was PBMCs or a T cell subset sorted from them (not recorded which). CDR3: CASSFTSWSGELFF. In DNA form, the CDR3 reads TGTGCCAGCAGCTTCACTAGCTGGTCCGGGGAGCTGTTTTTT.